These 9 T cell receptor beta chains originate from one sample sequenced in a study of T cell changes during pregnancy in multiple sclerosis. Data came from immunoSEQ multiplex PCR; TCRdb stores just in-frame clones and leaves some out. The sample shows around 80,000 clones, nearly 95% of them seen only once. This specimen consisted of peripheral blood, obtained in the second trimester of pregnancy. These receptors were obtained from a female donor in good health, enrolled as a control in a pregnancy study.

V usage is TRBV6-1 and J usage is TRBJ2-6; tentatively, D is TRBD2 (5 bases). This CDR3 contains 12 residues. Germline V CDR1 and CDR2: MNHNS, SASEGT. Trimming left V 11 bases short and J 3 bases short, with 8 bases between. CDR3 loop: CAADYGANVLTF. The CDR3 bases are TGTGCCGCAGACTATGGGGCCAACGTCCTGACTTTC.

The V gene is TRBV6-5, the J gene TRBJ2-7; 9 nucleotides align to TRBD2. Trimming took 5 bases from V and 0 from J; bases not matched to a gene: 5. Per germline, CDR1 MNHEY and CDR2 SVGAGI. This CDR3 is 15 amino acids long. This CDR3 is CASSPSAGGSYEQYF. Written as DNA, the CDR3 is TGTGCCAGCAGTCCCTCAGCGGGAGGCTCCTACGAGCAGTACTTC.

The chain has TRBV19 and TRBJ2-3, with TRBD1 as a possible D gene (6 bases). Trimming pared 3 bases from V and 10 bases from J, leaving 26 bases between. This CDR3 spans 17 amino acids. Germline V gene lookup returns CDR1 LNHDA and CDR2 SQIVND (reference sequence). CDR3 DNA sequence: TGTGCCAGTAGTATGAGGGGGACATCCGTGGGGGTAACGGCGCAGTATTTT. It yields the protein CASSMRGTSVGVTAQYF.

The chain is built from TRBV4-1 and TRBJ1-4, with 11 bases that match TRBD1. This CDR3 has 15 residues. The germline CDR1 and CDR2 sequences are MGHRA and YSYEKL. V lost 4 bases to trimming and J lost 5 bases; unmatched junction nucleotides: 3. The CDR3 spells CASSLGTGGNEKLFF. In DNA, the CDR3 is TGCGCCAGCAGCCTCGGGACAGGGGGAAATGAAAAACTGTTTTTT.

CDR3 residues: CASIPRAGKNTEAFF. The CDR3 DNA follows: TGTGCCAGCATCCCCAGGGCTGGAAAGAACACTGAAGCTTTCTTT. V is TRBV7-8 and J is TRBJ1-1, with D tentatively TRBD1 (5 bases). The V gene's germline CDR1 is SGHVS and CDR2 FQNEAQ. The CDR3 consists of 15 residues. V gave up 7 bases and J gave up 1 base, with 16 bases separating them.

The chain has TRBV5-6 and TRBJ2-3; 8 bases fit TRBD2. V lost 3 bases and J lost 2; bases outside the gene matches: 5. CDR1 and CDR2 from the germline V gene are SGHDT and YYEEEE. This CDR3 spans 15 amino acids. DNA for the CDR3: TGTGCCAGCAGCTACCTAGCGGGCCCCACAGATACGCAGTATTTT. The encoded protein is CASSYLAGPTDTQYF.

This chain links TRBV5-4 with TRBJ2-5, with 10 positions matching TRBD2. The V gene's germline CDR1 is SGHNT and CDR2 YYREEE (reference sequence). The CDR3 runs 15 residues. J gave up 5 bases and V 2 bases, and 6 bases lay outside the gene matches. For the CDR3, the DNA is TGTGCCAGCAGCTTCACTAGCGGGATGCGGGAGACCCAGTACTTC. The encoded protein is CASSFTSGMRETQYF.

This clone was detected only once. This chain joins TRBV28 and TRBJ1-3, with TRBD1 identical over 9 bases. Germline assignment: CDR1 MDHEN and CDR2 SYDVKM. J was trimmed by 1 base and V by 3 bases; bases with no gene match: 1. The CDR3 consists of 15 residues. CDR3 protein: CASSLTGGSGNTIYF. CDR3 sequence (DNA): TGTGCCAGCAGTTTGACAGGGGGTTCTGGAAACACCATATATTTT.

The chain is built from TRBV5-1 and TRBJ2-2, with 7 nucleotides matching TRBD2. The V gene's germline CDR1 is SGHRS and CDR2 YFSETQ. Trimming at V came to 0 bases and at J to 5 bases, leaving 4 bases not matched to a gene. The CDR3 spans 15 residues. The CDR3 region is CASSLDVSGTGELFF. The DNA of the CDR3 is TGCGCCAGCAGCTTGGATGTTAGCGGGACCGGGGAGCTGTTTTTT.